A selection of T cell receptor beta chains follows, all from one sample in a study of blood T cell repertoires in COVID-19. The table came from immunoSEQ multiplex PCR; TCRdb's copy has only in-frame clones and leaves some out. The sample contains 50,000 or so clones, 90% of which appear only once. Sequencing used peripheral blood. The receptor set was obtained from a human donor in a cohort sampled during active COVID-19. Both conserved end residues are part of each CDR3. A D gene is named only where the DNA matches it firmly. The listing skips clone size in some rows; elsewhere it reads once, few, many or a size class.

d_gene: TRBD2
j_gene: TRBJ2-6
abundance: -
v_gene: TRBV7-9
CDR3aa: CASSSGSLAGGSGANVLTF
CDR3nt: TGTGCCAGCAGCAGCGGATCACTAGCGGGGGGCTCTGGGGCCAACGTCCTGACTTTC

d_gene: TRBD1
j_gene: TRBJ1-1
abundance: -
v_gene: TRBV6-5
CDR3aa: CASSLVQGARAFF
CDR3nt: TGTGCCAGCAGTCTAGTCCAGGGGGCGCGGGCTTTCTTT

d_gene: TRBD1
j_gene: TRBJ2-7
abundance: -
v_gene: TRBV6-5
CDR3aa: CASRKGQGSYEQYF
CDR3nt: TGTGCCAGCAGGAAGGGACAGGGGTCCTACGAGCAGTACTTC

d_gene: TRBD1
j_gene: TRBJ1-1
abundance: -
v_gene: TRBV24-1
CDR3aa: CATSDTGGAGEAFF
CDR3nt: TGTGCCACCAGTGATACAGGGGGCGCGGGTGAAGCTTTCTTT

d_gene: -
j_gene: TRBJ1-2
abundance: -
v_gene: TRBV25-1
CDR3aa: CASSESAGVNYGYTF
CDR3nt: TGTGCCAGCAGTGAAAGCGCGGGAGTTAACTATGGCTACACCTTC

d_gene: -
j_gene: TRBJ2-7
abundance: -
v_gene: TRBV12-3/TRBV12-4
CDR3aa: CASSIAYEQYF
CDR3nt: TGTGCCAGCAGTATCGCCTACGAGCAGTACTTC

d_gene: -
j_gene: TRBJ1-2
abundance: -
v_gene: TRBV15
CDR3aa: CATSRDSQGYYGYTF
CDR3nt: TGTGCCACCAGCAGAGATAGCCAGGGTTACTATGGCTACACCTTC

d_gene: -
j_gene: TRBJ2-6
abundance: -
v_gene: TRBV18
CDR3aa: CASSPAPQVSSGANVLTF
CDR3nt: TGTGCCAGCTCACCCGCACCCCAGGTATCCTCTGGGGCCAACGTCCTGACTTTC

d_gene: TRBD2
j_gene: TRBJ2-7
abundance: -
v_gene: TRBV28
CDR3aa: CASTTPGAGGPYEQYF
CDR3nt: TGTGCCAGCACCACGCCAGGGGCGGGAGGCCCCTACGAGCAGTACTTC

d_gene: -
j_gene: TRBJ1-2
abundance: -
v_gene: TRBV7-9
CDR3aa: CASSLVLPANYGYTF
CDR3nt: TGTGCCAGCAGCTTAGTCCTCCCGGCTAACTATGGCTACACCTTC

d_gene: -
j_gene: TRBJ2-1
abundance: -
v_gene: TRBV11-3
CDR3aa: CASLRGRSYNEQFF
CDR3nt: TGTGCCAGCCTTCGCGGCCGCTCCTACAATGAGCAGTTCTTC

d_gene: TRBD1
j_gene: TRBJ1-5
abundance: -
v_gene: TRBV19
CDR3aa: CASSIGQGVSQPQHF
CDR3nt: TGTGCCAGTAGTATAGGGCAGGGGGTGAGCCAGCCCCAGCATTTT

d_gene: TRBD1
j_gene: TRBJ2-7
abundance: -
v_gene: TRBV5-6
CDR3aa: CASSAMTGRSYEQYF
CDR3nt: TGTGCCAGCAGCGCAATGACAGGGAGAAGTTACGAGCAGTACTTC

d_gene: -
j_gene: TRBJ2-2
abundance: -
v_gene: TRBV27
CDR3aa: CASSHPRAAIPGELFF
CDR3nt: TGTGCCAGCAGTCATCCGAGGGCCGCTATCCCCGGGGAGCTGTTTTTT

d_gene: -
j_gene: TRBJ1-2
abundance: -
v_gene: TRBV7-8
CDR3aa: CASSPRVHTGGYTF
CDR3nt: TGTGCCAGCAGCCCACGTGTCCATACGGGTGGCTACACCTTC

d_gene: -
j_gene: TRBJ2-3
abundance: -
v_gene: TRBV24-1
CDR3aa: CATSGMGSSQAYF
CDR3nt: TGTGCCACCAGTGGAATGGGTAGTTCACAGGCGTATTTT

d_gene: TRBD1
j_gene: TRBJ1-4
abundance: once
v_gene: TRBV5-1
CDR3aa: CASSSQGGEKLFF
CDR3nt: TGCGCCAGCAGCTCCCAGGGGGGAGAAAAACTGTTTTTT

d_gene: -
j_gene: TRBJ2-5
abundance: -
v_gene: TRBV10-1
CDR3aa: CASSESGRTQETQYF
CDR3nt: TGCGCCAGCAGTGAGTCGGGGAGGACCCAAGAGACCCAGTACTTC

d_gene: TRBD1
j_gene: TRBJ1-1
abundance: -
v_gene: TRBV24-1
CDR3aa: CATSARGLGNTEAFF
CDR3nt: TGTGCCACCAGTGCCAGGGGGCTTGGGAACACTGAAGCTTTCTTT

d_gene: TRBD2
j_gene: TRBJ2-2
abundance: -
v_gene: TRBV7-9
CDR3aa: CASSLGSGRTTTGELFF
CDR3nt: TGTGCCAGCAGCTTAGGGAGCGGGAGGACTACCACCGGGGAGCTGTTTTTT

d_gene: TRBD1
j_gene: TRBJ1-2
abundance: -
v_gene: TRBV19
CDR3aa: CASTPTGGLTGYGYTF
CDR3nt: TGTGCCAGTACCCCGACAGGGGGCCTTACTGGCTATGGCTACACCTTC

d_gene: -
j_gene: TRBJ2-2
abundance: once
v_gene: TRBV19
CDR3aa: CASSLTGELFF
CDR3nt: TGTGCCAGTAGTTTAACCGGGGAGCTGTTTTTT

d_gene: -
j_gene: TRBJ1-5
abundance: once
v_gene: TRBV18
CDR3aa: CASSPGRTVNQPQHF
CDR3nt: TGTGCCAGCTCACCAGGGAGAACAGTGAATCAGCCCCAGCATTTT

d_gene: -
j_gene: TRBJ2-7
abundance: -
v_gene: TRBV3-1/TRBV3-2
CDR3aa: CASSHVEGDEQYF
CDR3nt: TGTGCCAGCAGCCACGTCGAGGGGGACGAGCAGTACTTC

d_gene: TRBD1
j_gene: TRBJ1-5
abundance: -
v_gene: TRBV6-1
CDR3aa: CASSGIRTGGTINRPQHF
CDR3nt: TGTGCCAGCAGTGGAATCCGAACAGGGGGGACCATTAATCGGCCCCAGCATTTT

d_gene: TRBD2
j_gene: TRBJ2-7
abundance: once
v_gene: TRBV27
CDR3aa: CASSPGLAGALYEQYF
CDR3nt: TGTGCCAGCAGTCCGGGACTAGCGGGAGCGCTTTACGAGCAGTACTTC

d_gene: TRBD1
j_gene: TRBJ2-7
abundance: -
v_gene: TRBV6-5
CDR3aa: CASRGSDRGPEQYF
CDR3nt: TGTGCCAGCAGGGGTTCGGACAGGGGGCCCGAGCAGTACTTC